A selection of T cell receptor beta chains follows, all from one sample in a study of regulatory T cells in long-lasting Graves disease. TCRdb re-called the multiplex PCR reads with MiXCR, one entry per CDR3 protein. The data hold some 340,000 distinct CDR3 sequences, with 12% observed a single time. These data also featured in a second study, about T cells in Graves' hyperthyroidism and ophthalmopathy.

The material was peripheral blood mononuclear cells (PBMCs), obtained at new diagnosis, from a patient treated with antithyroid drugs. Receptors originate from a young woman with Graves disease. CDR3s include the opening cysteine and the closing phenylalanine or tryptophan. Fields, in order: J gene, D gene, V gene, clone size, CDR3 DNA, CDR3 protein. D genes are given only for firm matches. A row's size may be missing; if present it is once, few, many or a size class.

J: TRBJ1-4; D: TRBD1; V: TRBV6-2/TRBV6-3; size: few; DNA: TGTGCCAGCAGTCCCGACAGGGGAACTAATGAAAAACTGTTTTTT; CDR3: CASSPDRGTNEKLFF
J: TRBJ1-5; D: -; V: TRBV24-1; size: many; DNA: TGTGCCACCAGTGATGGGGGTCAGCCCCAGCATTTT; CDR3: CATSDGGQPQHF
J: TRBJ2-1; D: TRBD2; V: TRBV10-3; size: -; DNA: TGTGCCATCAGCTTTAGCGGGAGGACCTACAATGAGCAGTTCTTC; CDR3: CAISFSGRTYNEQFF
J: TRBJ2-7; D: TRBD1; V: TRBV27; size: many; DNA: TGTGCCAGCAGTTTTCCCGGGACAGGGTCATACGAGCAGTACTTC; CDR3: CASSFPGTGSYEQYF
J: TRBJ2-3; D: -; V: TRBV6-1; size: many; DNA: TGTGCCAGCAGTGAAGGTTATCCGGGAGGCACAGATACGCAGTATTTT; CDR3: CASSEGYPGGTDTQYF
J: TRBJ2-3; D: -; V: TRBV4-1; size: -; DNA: TGCGCCAGCAGCCCATATTACGCCAGGGTCAGCACAGATACGCAGTATTTT; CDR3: CASSPYYARVSTDTQYF
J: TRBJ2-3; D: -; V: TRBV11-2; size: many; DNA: TGTGCCAGCAGCTCCCCTCAGACAGGCCCAGCCCAAGATACGCAGTATTTT; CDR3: CASSSPQTGPAQDTQYF
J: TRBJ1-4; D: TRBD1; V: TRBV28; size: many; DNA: TGTGCCAGCAGTAAAAACGGACAGGGTAGCGAAAAACTGTTTTTT; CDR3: CASSKNGQGSEKLFF
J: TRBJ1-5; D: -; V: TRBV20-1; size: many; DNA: TGCAGTGCTAGGGGACCTCTCGAGGAAAAGCCCCAGCATTTT; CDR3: CSARGPLEEKPQHF
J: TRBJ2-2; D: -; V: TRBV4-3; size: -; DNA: TGCGCCAGCAGCCAATACGGTGGGGCCACCGGGGAGCTGTTTTTT; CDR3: CASSQYGGATGELFF
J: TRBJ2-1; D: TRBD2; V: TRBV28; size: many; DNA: TGTGCCAGCAGTCTAGGATGGCGGGGGGGCCGTGAGCAGTTCTTC; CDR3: CASSLGWRGGREQFF
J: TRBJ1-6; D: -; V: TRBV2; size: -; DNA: TGTGCCAGCCTTCCGGTGGCGAAGGGGAATTCACCCCTCCACTTT; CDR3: CASLPVAKGNSPLHF
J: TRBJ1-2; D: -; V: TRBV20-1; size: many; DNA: TGCAGTGCTAGCAGGTTAAGTGAGAACTATGGCTACACCTTC; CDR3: CSASRLSENYGYTF
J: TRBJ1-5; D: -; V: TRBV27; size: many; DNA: TGTGCCAGCAGTCCGTTTACTAGCAATCAGCCCCAGCATTTT; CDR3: CASSPFTSNQPQHF
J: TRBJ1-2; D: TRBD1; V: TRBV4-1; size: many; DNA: TGCGCCAGCAGCCCTAGGACAGGGGACGGTAACTATGGCTACACCTTC; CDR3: CASSPRTGDGNYGYTF
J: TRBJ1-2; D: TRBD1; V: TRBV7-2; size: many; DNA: TGTGCCAGCAGCCTATCTTGGACAGGGTGGATTTTCACCTTC; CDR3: CASSLSWTGWIFTF
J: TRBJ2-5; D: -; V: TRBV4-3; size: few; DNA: TGCGCCAGCAGCCACGGAGCAGGGTACCAAGAGACCCAGTACTTC; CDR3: CASSHGAGYQETQYF
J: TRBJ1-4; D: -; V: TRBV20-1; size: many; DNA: TGCAGTGCTAGTGAGGGGACTAATGAAAAACTGTTTTTT; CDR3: CSASEGTNEKLFF
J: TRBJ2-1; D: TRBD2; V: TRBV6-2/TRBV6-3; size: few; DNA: TGTGCCAGCGGGCGGGAGCCCTCCGACTACAATGAGCAGTTCTTC; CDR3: CASGREPSDYNEQFF
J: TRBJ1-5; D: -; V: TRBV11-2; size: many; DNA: TGTGCCAGCAGCTCTGGGGCCTCCGTGGCCCAGCATTTT; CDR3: CASSSGASVAQHF
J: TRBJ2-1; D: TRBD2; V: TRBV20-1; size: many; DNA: TGCAGTGCTCGGGACTACCAGACCTACAATGAGCAGTTCTTC; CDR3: CSARDYQTYNEQFF
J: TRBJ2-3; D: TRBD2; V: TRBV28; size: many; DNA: TGTGCCAGCAGTTTTAGCGGGGGAACAGATACGCAGTATTTT; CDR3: CASSFSGGTDTQYF
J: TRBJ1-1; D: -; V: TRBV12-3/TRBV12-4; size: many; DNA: TGTGCCAGCAGTTTTATGGCGATGAACACTGAAGCTTTCTTT; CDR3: CASSFMAMNTEAFF
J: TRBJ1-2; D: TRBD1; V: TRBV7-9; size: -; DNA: TGTGCCAGCACAACCAACTTAAGACAGGGTCCACACTATGGCTACACCTTC; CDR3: CASTTNLRQGPHYGYTF
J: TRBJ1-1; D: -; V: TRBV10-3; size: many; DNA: TGTGCCATCACCGCGGGTTTAAACACTGAAGCTTTCTTT; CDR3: CAITAGLNTEAFF
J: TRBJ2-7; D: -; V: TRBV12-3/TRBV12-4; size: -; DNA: TGTGCCAGCAGTTTTAAAGGGGTACAGGTCGAGCAGTACTTC; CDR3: CASSFKGVQVEQYF
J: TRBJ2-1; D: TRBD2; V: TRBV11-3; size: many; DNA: TGTGCCAGCAGCTTATTCGGTCCGGCGGGGGGATACAATGAGCAGTTCTTC; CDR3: CASSLFGPAGGYNEQFF
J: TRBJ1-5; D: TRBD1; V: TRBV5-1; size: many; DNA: TGCGCCAGCAGCCGAGGGCCAATAGGGCGGACAGGGTATAATCAGCCCCAGCATTTT; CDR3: CASSRGPIGRTGYNQPQHF
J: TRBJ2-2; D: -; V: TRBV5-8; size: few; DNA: TGTGCCAGCAGCTTTAATTTGGGATTCACCGGGGAGCTGTTTTTT; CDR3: CASSFNLGFTGELFF
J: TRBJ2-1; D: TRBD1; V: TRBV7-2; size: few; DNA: TGTGCCAGCAGAGACAGGGGGCGTTGGGATGAGCAGTTCTTC; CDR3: CASRDRGRWDEQFF
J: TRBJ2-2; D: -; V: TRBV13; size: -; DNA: TGTGCCAGCGTCCCCGCAGGCACCGGGGAGCTGTTTTTT; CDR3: CASVPAGTGELFF
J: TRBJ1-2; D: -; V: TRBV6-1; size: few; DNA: TGTGCCAGCACCGAAAGTCAGGGGATCTATGGCTGCACCTTC; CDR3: CASTESQGIYGCTF
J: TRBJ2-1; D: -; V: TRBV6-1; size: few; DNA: TGTGCCAGCAGTTACAGTTGGGGCTCCTACAATGAGCAGTTCTTC; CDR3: CASSYSWGSYNEQFF
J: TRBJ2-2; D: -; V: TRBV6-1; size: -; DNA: TGTGCCAGCGGACCAGCCTCTTTCGGGGAGCTGTTTTTT; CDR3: CASGPASFGELFF
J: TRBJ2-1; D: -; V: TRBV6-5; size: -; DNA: TGTGCCAGCAGTTGGGTAATAGCCGACAATGAGCAGTTCTTC; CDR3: CASSWVIADNEQFF
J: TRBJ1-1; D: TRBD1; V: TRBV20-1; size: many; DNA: TGCAGTGCTAGAGAGGACAGGGAAGAAGCTTTCTTT; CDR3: CSAREDREEAFF
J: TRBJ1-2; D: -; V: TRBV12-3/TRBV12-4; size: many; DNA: TGTGCCAGCAGTTTATCGTTTTCAGGCTACACCTTC; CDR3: CASSLSFSGYTF
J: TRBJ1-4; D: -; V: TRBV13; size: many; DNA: TGTGCCAGCAGCTTACGGCAGGGAAGGTCGGCTAATGAAAAACTGTTTTTT; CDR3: CASSLRQGRSANEKLFF
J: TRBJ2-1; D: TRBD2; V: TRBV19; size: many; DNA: TGTGCCAGTAGTATTCCGGGACTAGCGGGGGGGGACAATGAGCAGTTCTTC; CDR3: CASSIPGLAGGDNEQFF
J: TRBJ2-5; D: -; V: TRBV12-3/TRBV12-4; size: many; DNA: TGTGCCAGCAGTTTATATGGGACCCAGTACTTC; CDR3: CASSLYGTQYF
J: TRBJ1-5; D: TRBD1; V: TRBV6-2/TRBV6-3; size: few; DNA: TGTGCCAGCCACCGGGGACAGGGTGTCCAGCCCCAGCATTTT; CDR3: CASHRGQGVQPQHF
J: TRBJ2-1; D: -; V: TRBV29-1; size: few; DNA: TGCAGCGTTGGGGGCACAGGAGTTTCCTACAATGAGCAGTTCTTC; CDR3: CSVGGTGVSYNEQFF
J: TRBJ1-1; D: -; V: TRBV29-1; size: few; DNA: TGCAGCGGTCTGTCCGGGGCAGCTTTCTTT; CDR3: CSGLSGAAFF
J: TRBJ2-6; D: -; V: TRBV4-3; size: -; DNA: TGCGCCAGCAGCCAAGACCGGGGTGGCTTCGTCCTGACTTTC; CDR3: CASSQDRGGFVLTF
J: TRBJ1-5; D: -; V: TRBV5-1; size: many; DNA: TGCGCCAGCAGCTTATCAGGTTCTAGCAATCAGCCCCAGCATTTT; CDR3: CASSLSGSSNQPQHF
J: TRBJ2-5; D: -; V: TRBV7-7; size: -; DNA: TGTGCTAGCAGCTTAAGCCCCATTCAAGAGACCCAGTACTTC; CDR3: CASSLSPIQETQYF
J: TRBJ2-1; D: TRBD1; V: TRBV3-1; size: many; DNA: TGTGCCAGCAGCCAAGAGCCCGGACAGGGAACTTACAATGAGCAGTTCTTC; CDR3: CASSQEPGQGTYNEQFF
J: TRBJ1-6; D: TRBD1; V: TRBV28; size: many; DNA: TGTGCCAGCAGTCCTTTTGGGACAGTCTATAATTCACCCCTCCACTTT; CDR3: CASSPFGTVYNSPLHF
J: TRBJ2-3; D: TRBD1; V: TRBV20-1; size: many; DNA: TGCAGTGCTAGTCCCTCCGGGACAGGGAGGGGGTTTAGCACAGATACGCAGTATTTT; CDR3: CSASPSGTGRGFSTDTQYF
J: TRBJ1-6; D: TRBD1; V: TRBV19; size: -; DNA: TGTGCCAGTAGTATAATTGGGACAGGGGAGTCCAGCTCACCCCTCCACTTT; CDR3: CASSIIGTGESSSPLHF
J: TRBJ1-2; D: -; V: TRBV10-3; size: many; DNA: TGTGCCATCAGTGAAGGGTTAAGGAAGGATGGCTACACCTTC; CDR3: CAISEGLRKDGYTF
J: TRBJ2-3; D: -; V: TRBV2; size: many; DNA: TGTGCCAGCAGCGCTAAGGGGTCAAGGGATACGCAGTATTTT; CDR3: CASSAKGSRDTQYF
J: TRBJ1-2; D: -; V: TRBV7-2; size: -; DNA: TGTGCCACCTCAAACCCCGGAGGGGCCAACTATGGCTACACCTTC; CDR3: CATSNPGGANYGYTF
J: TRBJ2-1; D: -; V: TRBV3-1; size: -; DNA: TGTGCCAGCAGCCAAACACTAGCTTTCAATGAGCAGTTCTTC; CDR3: CASSQTLAFNEQFF
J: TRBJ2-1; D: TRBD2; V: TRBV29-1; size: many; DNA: TGCAGCGTGGCCGGGACTAGCGGCATCAATGAGCAGTTCTTC; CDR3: CSVAGTSGINEQFF
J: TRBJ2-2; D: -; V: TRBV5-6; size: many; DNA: TGTGCCAGCAGCGGAGGGGACAGCCCCACCGGGGAGCTGTTTTTT; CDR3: CASSGGDSPTGELFF
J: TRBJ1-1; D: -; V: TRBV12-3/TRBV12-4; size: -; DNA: TGTGCCAGCAGTTTATTAGGCGGAGTGAACACTGAAGCTTTCTTT; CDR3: CASSLLGGVNTEAFF
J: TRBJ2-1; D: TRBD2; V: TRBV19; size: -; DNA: TGTGCCAGTAGTCCCGCTGGGGGGGATGAGCAGTTCTTC; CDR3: CASSPAGGDEQFF
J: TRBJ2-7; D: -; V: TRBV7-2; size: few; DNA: TGTGCCAGCAGCTTAGTTGACGGAACCTACGAGCAGTACTTC; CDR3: CASSLVDGTYEQYF